The rows below give T cell receptor beta chains drawn from one sample of a study of persistence of HIV-infected CD4 T cells. The data were produced by immunoSEQ multiplex PCR, yet TCRdb's version contains in-frame clones alone and is incomplete. Of approximately 44,000 clones in the sample, roughly 90% were seen once. For these receptors, no antigen is known. Sequenced here: CD4+ T cells sorted from PBMCs after approximately 19-hour stimulation, sampled from a patient who received antiretroviral therapy. The source of these receptors is an adult man with HIV who was CMV-seropositive. Both conserved end residues are part of each CDR3. Fields, in order: clone size, V gene, J gene, D gene, CDR3 protein, CDR3 DNA. A D gene is named only where the DNA matches it firmly. Some rows have no size entry. The others give once, few or many, or a class for an expanded clone.

.	TRBV18	TRBJ2-1	TRBD1	CASSRAGGWGYNEQFF	TGTGCCAGCTCACGGGCAGGGGGCTGGGGCTACAATGAGCAGTTCTTC
.	TRBV5-1	TRBJ2-3	.	CASSLEDTQYF	TGCGCCAGCAGCTTGGAAGATACGCAGTATTTT
.	TRBV24-1	TRBJ2-3	.	CATSRGFTDTQYF	TGTGCCACCAGTAGAGGGTTCACAGATACGCAGTATTTT
.	TRBV28	TRBJ1-1	.	CASSLGGGAEAFF	TGTGCCAGCAGTCTCGGGGGGGGCGCTGAAGCTTTCTTT
.	TRBV27	TRBJ1-5	.	CASSSLAGGQPQHF	TGTGCCAGCAGCTCGTTAGCGGGGGGGCAGCCCCAGCATTTT
once	TRBV20-1	TRBJ1-1	.	CSASRGVVKTEAFF	TGCAGTGCTAGTAGGGGTGTGGTAAAGACTGAAGCTTTCTTT
.	TRBV2	TRBJ2-5	.	CASRRGKVGETQYF	TGTGCCAGCAGGAGGGGCAAGGTTGGGGAGACCCAGTACTTC
.	TRBV10-1	TRBJ1-2	.	CASLLESTGNGYTF	TGCGCCAGCCTTCTAGAGAGTACAGGGAATGGCTACACCTTC
.	TRBV19	TRBJ1-2	.	CASTQPGAGDYGYTF	TGTGCCAGTACCCAACCAGGGGCAGGCGACTATGGCTACACCTTC
.	TRBV6-6	TRBJ1-5	TRBD1	CASSSRGGQQNQPQHF	TGTGCCAGCAGTTCAAGGGGGGGACAGCAGAATCAGCCCCAGCATTTT
.	TRBV6-1	TRBJ2-7	TRBD1	CASSDGGGPGGGEQYF	TGTGCCAGCAGTGACGGAGGAGGGCCAGGGGGCGGTGAGCAGTACTTC
.	TRBV5-1	TRBJ1-1	.	CASSLGQRNTEAFF	TGCGCCAGCAGCTTGGGGCAGAGGAACACTGAAGCTTTCTTT
.	TRBV16	TRBJ1-2	.	CASSQVRANYGYTF	TGTGCCAGCAGCCAGGTCAGAGCGAACTATGGCTACACCTTC
.	TRBV3-1/TRBV3-2	TRBJ2-3	.	CASSQGDTRTDTQYF	TGTGCCAGCAGCCAAGGGGACACCCGCACAGATACGCAGTATTTT
.	TRBV6-5	TRBJ2-7	.	CASSYSPEYEQYF	TGTGCCAGCAGTTACTCGCCCGAGTACGAGCAGTACTTC
.	TRBV4-1	TRBJ1-2	.	CASSQDNQGSGYTF	TGCGCCAGCAGCCAAGACAATCAGGGTTCGGGCTACACCTTC
.	TRBV9	TRBJ2-2	.	CASSVRSAGGGELFF	TGTGCCAGCAGCGTGCGCAGCGCCGGTGGCGGGGAGCTGTTTTTT
.	TRBV24-1	TRBJ2-7	.	CATSPSNSVYEQYF	TGTGCCACCAGTCCATCGAACAGCGTTTACGAGCAGTACTTC
.	TRBV10-1	TRBJ1-5	.	CARRIRWGSYSNQPQHF	TGCGCCAGACGGATTAGATGGGGTTCCTATAGCAATCAGCCCCAGCATTTT
.	TRBV5-1	TRBJ1-1	.	CASSLFGGGGTEAFF	TGCGCCAGCAGCTTGTTCGGGGGAGGGGGCACTGAAGCTTTCTTT
.	TRBV6-1	TRBJ1-5	.	CASSSYNQPQHF	TGTGCCAGCAGTAGCTACAATCAGCCCCAGCATTTT
few	TRBV9	TRBJ2-2	TRBD1	CASSPHRGRNTGELFF	TGTGCCAGCAGCCCCCACAGGGGGCGAAACACCGGGGAGCTGTTTTTT
few	TRBV7-7	TRBJ2-1	TRBD1	CASSLGQGDYNEQFF	TGTGCCAGCAGCCTCGGACAGGGGGACTACAATGAGCAGTTCTTC
few	TRBV3-1/TRBV3-2	TRBJ1-1	.	CASSLGMNTEAFF	TGTGCCAGCAGCCTAGGAATGAACACTGAAGCTTTCTTT
.	TRBV7-2	TRBJ1-1	.	CASSLVPNTEAFF	TGTGCCAGCAGCTTAGTTCCGAACACTGAAGCTTTCTTT
.	TRBV5-1	TRBJ2-2	.	CASSLEGLNTGELFF	TGCGCCAGCAGCTTAGAGGGACTGAACACCGGGGAGCTGTTTTTT
.	TRBV3-1/TRBV3-2	TRBJ1-2	.	CASSQQQGLVSYTF	TGTGCCAGCAGCCAACAACAGGGCCTAGTTAGCTACACCTTC
few	TRBV19	TRBJ1-5	TRBD1	CASNRGGARQPQHF	TGTGCCAGTAATAGAGGGGGCGCGAGACAGCCCCAGCATTTT
.	TRBV19	TRBJ1-3	.	CASSTTLDSATGNTIYF	TGTGCCAGTAGTACAACCCTGGACAGCGCTACTGGAAACACCATATATTTT
.	TRBV3-1/TRBV3-2	TRBJ2-5	TRBD1	CASSQDGTAQETQYF	TGTGCCAGCAGCCAAGATGGGACAGCCCAAGAGACCCAGTACTTC
.	TRBV30	TRBJ1-2	TRBD1	CAWSVGTGTRGYTF	TGTGCCTGGAGTGTAGGGACAGGGACTAGAGGCTACACCTTC
.	TRBV11-3	TRBJ2-1	TRBD1	CASSMTGSFPNEQFF	TGTGCCAGCAGCATGACAGGGTCGTTTCCCAATGAGCAGTTCTTC
.	TRBV10-3	TRBJ2-1	.	CAISESTGRSEQFF	TGTGCCATCAGTGAGTCGACCGGTAGGAGTGAGCAGTTCTTC
.	TRBV6-6	TRBJ1-4	.	CASSYVATNEKLFF	TGTGCCAGCAGTTACGTAGCAACTAATGAAAAACTGTTTTTT
.	TRBV20-1	TRBJ1-2	.	CSASAFYGYTF	TGCAGTGCTAGCGCGTTCTATGGCTACACCTTC
once	TRBV5-1	TRBJ1-6	.	CASSEFTGRNNSPLHF	TGCGCCAGCTCTGAATTCACGGGACGGAATAATTCACCCCTCCACTTT
.	TRBV28	TRBJ1-3	.	CASSPDLTGNTIYF	TGTGCCAGCAGTCCAGACTTGACTGGAAACACCATATATTTT
.	TRBV7-2	TRBJ1-3	TRBD1	CASSSQGGSGNTIYF	TGTGCCAGCAGCTCCCAGGGGGGTTCTGGAAACACCATATATTTT
.	TRBV5-1	TRBJ2-7	TRBD1	CASSPDRGSYEQYF	TGCGCCAGCAGCCCGGACAGGGGGTCCTACGAGCAGTACTTC
.	TRBV5-5	TRBJ1-5	.	CASRAGWYGNQPQHF	TGTGCCAGCAGGGCTGGATGGTATGGCAATCAGCCCCAGCATTTT
.	TRBV9	TRBJ2-7	.	CASSRGGEQYF	TGTGCCAGCAGCCGTGGGGGCGAGCAGTACTTC
.	TRBV6-5	TRBJ2-7	.	CASNRVLNEQYF	TGTGCCAGCAACAGGGTACTGAACGAGCAGTACTTC
.	TRBV5-8	TRBJ2-4	TRBD1	CASSLGQGIPKNIQYF	TGTGCCAGCAGCTTGGGACAGGGGATACCCAAAAACATTCAGTACTTC
.	TRBV18	TRBJ2-2	TRBD2	CASSGTISNTGELFF	TGTGCCAGCTCCGGGACTATCTCGAACACCGGGGAGCTGTTTTTT
.	TRBV12-3/TRBV12-4	TRBJ2-2	.	CASSQGRGELFF	TGTGCCAGCAGCCAGGGTAGGGGGGAGCTGTTTTTT
.	TRBV28	TRBJ2-7	TRBD1	CASSVSGTGSYGQYF	TGTGCCAGCAGTGTCTCCGGGACAGGCTCCTACGGGCAGTACTTC